One sample yielded the 29 T cell receptor beta chains listed below, sequenced in a study of shared clonotypes between healthy human individuals. TCRdb keeps only in-frame clones here, not all; method: immunoSEQ multiplex PCR. The repertoire includes about 1.1 million clones, around 78% of them detected once, and 0.5% to 0.6% sits in the top ten. Sequencing was done on a sample of memory CD4+ T cells from PBMCs. The sample's subset: CD45RA-negative fraction. These receptors all stem from a man between 18 and 35 years old in good health. Some clones in this sample may be carry-over from other donors' samples.

In its sample, this clone was seen a few times. The chain joins TRBV11-2 to TRBJ1-1; D is undetermined. Germline V gives CDR1 SGHAT, CDR2 FQNNGV. V gave up 1 base and J gave up 7 bases, with 13 bases separating them. The CDR3 runs to 14 residues. DNA for the CDR3: TGTGCCAGCAGCTTAGTCCGGCCGGCAGTTGAAGCTTTCTTT. Protein sequence: CASSLVRPAVEAFF. The variable domain in full, with the rest retrieved from reference TRBV11-2 and TRBJ1-1, is EAGVAQSPRYKIIEKRQSVAFWCNPISGHATLYWYQQILGQGPKLLIQFQNNGVVDDSQLPKDRFSAERLKGVDSTLKIQPAKLEDSAVYLCASSLVRPAVEAFFGQGTRLTVV.

This clone has more than one count but fewer than ten. The genes are TRBV5-1 and TRBJ2-1; no clear D. The CDR3 contains 15 residues. With 6 bases removed from V and 0 bases from J, the gap between germline ends came to 13 bases. CDR1 SGHRS and CDR2 YFSETQ come from the germline V gene. The CDR3 loop is CASTRALSSYNEQFF. In DNA, the CDR3 is TGCGCCAGCACCCGGGCCCTATCCTCCTACAATGAGCAGTTCTTC.

Only a few counts were recorded for this clone. The V gene is TRBV7-2, the J gene TRBJ1-4; no clear D. The length of the CDR3 is 13 residues. V lost 5 bases and J 6 bases, leaving 10 bases between the germline ends. The germline CDR1 and CDR2 sequences are SGHTA and FQGNSA. CDR3 residues: CASSLTRDEKLFF. The CDR3, as DNA: TGTGCCAGCAGCCTCACTCGGGATGAAAAACTGTTTTTT.

A note on this clone: In the same sample, other DNA sequences code for this CDR3. The J gene is TRBJ1-5, the V gene TRBV5-1, with D uncertain. Per germline, CDR1 SGHRS and CDR2 YFSETQ. The V end was cut by 0 bases, the J end by 4 bases, with 8 bases between. The CDR3 has 14 residues. The CDR3 region is CASSLDGGNQPQHF. The CDR3 region has the DNA TGCGCCAGCAGCTTGGACGGAGGGAATCAGCCCCAGCATTTT.

The rearrangement links TRBV5-6 to TRBJ2-7, with 9 bases aligning to TRBD1. Germline lookup yields CDR1 SGHDT and CDR2 YYEEEE. J was trimmed by 5 bases and V by 4 bases; bases with no gene match: 10. The CDR3 runs 15 residues. In DNA form, the CDR3 reads TGTGCCAGCAGCGGCCGGGACAGGGCTTTCCACGAGCAGTACTTC. Encoded protein: CASSGRDRAFHEQYF.

This clone was observed a few times. This rearrangement joins TRBV18 to TRBJ1-1, with D perhaps TRBD1 (6 bases). The CDR3 runs to 14 residues. CDR1 is KGHSH, CDR2 LQKENI, per germline. Trimming took off 6 bases at V and 1 base at J, with 12 bases between the two ends. CDR3 DNA sequence: TGTGCCAGCTCCCAGCTACAGGGGAACACTGAAGCTTTCTTT. Its protein is CASSQLQGNTEAFF.

CDR3 nucleotide sequence: TGTGCCAGCAGCGGAACGGGGACGGCAACTAATGAAAAACTGTTTTTT. Translation: CASSGTGTATNEKLFF. The J gene is TRBJ1-4, the V gene TRBV5-8; maybe TRBD1 (5 bases). Trimming shortened V by 4 bases and J by 0 bases, and 13 bases separated the two germline ends. The CDR3 has 16 residues. CDR1 and CDR2 (germline): SGHTS, YDEGEE.

V is TRBV4-1 and J is TRBJ2-3; no clear D gene. The CDR3 extends over 18 amino acids. Germline values: CDR1 MGHRA, CDR2 YSYEKL. V lost 4 bases and J 5 bases, leaving 25 bases between the germline ends. CDR3 DNA sequence: TGCGCCAGCAGCCCCCTGGGTCAGGCTCCGGGTGGTATAGATACGCAGTATTTT. Protein sequence: CASSPLGQAPGGIDTQYF.

About this clone itself: This likely traces to a read error, being one base from a far larger clone. This sequence joins TRBV4-2 and TRBJ2-3, with 11 nucleotides matching TRBD2. V shed 3 bases and J 1 base; nucleotides not matched to a gene: 0. Germline lookup yields CDR1 LGHNA and CDR2 YNFKEQ. The CDR3 covers 15 residues. As DNA, the CDR3 is TGTGCCAGCAGCCAGGGACTAGCGGGCACAGATACGCAGTATTTT. Protein product: CASSQGLAGTDTQYF.

The rearrangement links TRBV25-1 to TRBJ1-1, with a possible D match to TRBD1 (6 bases). Trimming removed 8 bases at V and 5 bases at J, with 12 bases between. In germline, CDR1 is MGHDK, CDR2 SYGVNS. The CDR3 runs 12 residues. CDR3 sequence reads: CASGRGGTEAFF. The DNA for the CDR3 is TGTGCCAGCGGCAGGGGAGGGACTGAAGCTTTCTTT.

The CDR3 protein is CASRAPRLLPSEAFF. In DNA, the CDR3 is TGTGCCAGCAGAGCGCCCAGACTGCTGCCATCTGAAGCTTTCTTT. This rearrangement joins TRBV28 to TRBJ1-1, with D unclear. The CDR3 is 15 amino acids. Trimming pared 6 bases from V and 6 bases from J, leaving 20 bases between. CDR1 is MDHEN and CDR2 is SYDVKM in the germline V gene.

The gene calls are TRBV11-2 and TRBJ1-4; the match to TRBD1 covers 8 bases. V dropped 5 bases and J dropped 8; count of bases not matched to a gene: 10. CDR1 SGHAT and CDR2 FQNNGV come from the germline V gene. There are 15 residues in the CDR3. The CDR3 loop is CASSTIRGRGEKLFF. The CDR3 nucleotides are TGTGCCAGCAGCACGATCAGGGGGCGAGGAGAAAAACTGTTTTTT.

The rearrangement links TRBV9 to TRBJ2-6; D ambiguous. Germline V lookup: CDR1 SGDLS, CDR2 YYNGEE. V lost 0 bases and J 2 bases, leaving 15 bases between the germline ends. The CDR3 covers 18 residues. The CDR3: CASSVEGSRRTGANVLTF. The CDR3 DNA reads as TGTGCCAGCAGCGTAGAGGGCAGTCGGCGAACTGGGGCCAACGTCCTGACTTTC. The whole variable domain, remainder taken from reference TRBV9 and TRBJ2-6, is DSGVTQTPKHLITATGQRVTLRCSPRSGDLSVYWYQQSLDQGLQFLIQYYNGEERAKGNILERFSAQQFPDLHSELNLSSLELGDSALYFCASSVEGSRRTGANVLTFGAGSRLTVL.

The rearrangement uses TRBV6-6 and TRBJ1-1, with D possibly TRBD1 on 6 matching bases. The V and J ends lost 0 bases and 2 bases respectively, with 13 bases between them. This CDR3 contains 16 residues. CDR1 and CDR2 from the germline V gene are MNHNY and SVGAGI (reference sequence). In DNA form, the CDR3 reads TGTGCCAGCAGTTACTCGGTGGGGGCTGGTAACACTGAAGCTTTCTTT. It yields the protein CASSYSVGAGNTEAFF.

This chain uses TRBV18 with TRBJ2-1, with D uncertain. Germline V gene lookup returns CDR1 KGHSH and CDR2 LQKENI. The CDR3 contains 15 residues. The V and J ends lost 1 base and 7 bases respectively, with 14 bases between them. In DNA form, the CDR3 reads TGTGCCAGCTCACCACGACAACGTCTCGCGAATGAGCAGTTCTTC. It specifies CASSPRQRLANEQFF.

A word on this clone: This sample includes further DNA sequences coding for the same CDR3. The chain combines TRBV6-1 with TRBJ2-2, with unresolved D. The length of the CDR3 is 12 residues. Germline V gives CDR1 MNHNS, CDR2 SASEGT. The V end lost 6 bases, the J end lost 4 bases, and 6 bases lay between the germline ends. The CDR3 region has the DNA TGTGCCAGCAGCGGCCCCACCGGGGAGCTGTTTTTT. It is translated as CASSGPTGELFF.

The J gene is TRBJ2-1, the V gene TRBV2; 7 positions match TRBD2. The CDR3 covers 17 residues. Germline V gives CDR1 SNHLY, CDR2 FYNNEI. V was pared by 3 bases and J by 3 bases, with 11 bases of the junction left unmatched. CDR3 sequence (DNA): TGTGCCAGCAGTGAGCAGGCGGCGGGAGTATTCTACAATGAGCAGTTCTTC. Protein: CASSEQAAGVFYNEQFF.

The rearrangement links TRBV7-2 to TRBJ2-7; 7 nucleotides agree with TRBD1. J was trimmed by 7 bases and V by 5 bases; bases with no gene match: 14. The germline gives CDR1 SGHTA, CDR2 FQGNSA. This CDR3 is 15 amino acids long. The CDR3 region has the DNA TGTGCCAGCAGCCGAACAAGACAGACAGGGCAGGAGCAGTACTTC. It is translated as CASSRTRQTGQEQYF. Based on the CDR3 plus reference TRBV7-2 and TRBJ2-7, the full variable domain is GAGVSQSPSNKVTEKGKDVELRCDPISGHTALYWYRQSLGQGLEFLIYFQGNSAPDKSGLPSDRFSAERTGGSVSTLTIQRTQQEDSAVYLCASSRTRQTGQEQYFGPGTRLTVT.

V and J are TRBV7-9 and TRBJ2-7; no clear D. The CDR3 covers 15 residues. The germline V gene encodes CDR1 SEHNR and CDR2 FQNEAQ (reference sequence). V was clipped by 2 bases and J by 1 base, with 12 bases between them. CDR3 in amino acids: CASSLPLGRSYEQYF. As DNA, the CDR3 is TGTGCCAGCAGCTTACCGTTGGGCAGATCCTACGAGCAGTACTTC.

A remark on this clone: The sample holds other DNA sequences that translate to the same CDR3. In nucleotides, the CDR3 is TGTGCCAGCAGTGATTTGGCCGGGAACACTGAAGCTTTCTTT. Its translation is CASSDLAGNTEAFF. V usage is TRBV2 and J usage is TRBJ1-1; D unclear. The CDR3 consists of 14 residues. V lost 3 bases and J 1 base, leaving 9 bases between the germline ends. Germline lookup yields CDR1 SNHLY and CDR2 FYNNEI.

This clone was seen a few times. This chain connects TRBV12-5 to TRBJ1-2; D not resolved. The CDR3 is 16 residues long. The germline gives CDR1 LGHNT, CDR2 FRNRAP. The V end lost 0 bases, the J end lost 1 base, and 12 bases lay between the germline ends. CDR3 in amino acids: CASGLVAGDGNYGYTF. For the CDR3, the DNA is TGTGCTAGTGGTTTGGTAGCCGGAGATGGTAACTATGGCTACACCTTC. The full variable domain, rest sourced from reference TRBV12-5 and TRBJ1-2, is DARVTQTPRHKVTEMGQEVTMRCQPILGHNTVFWYRQTMMQGLELLAYFRNRAPLDDSGMPKDRFSAEMPDATLATLKIQPSEPRDSAVYFCASGLVAGDGNYGYTFGSGTRLTVV.

V usage is TRBV27 and J usage is TRBJ1-6, with D possibly TRBD1 on 6 matching bases. V was cut by 3 bases and J by 8 bases, with 14 bases left in between. Germline assignment: CDR1 MNHEY and CDR2 SMNVEV (reference sequence). The CDR3 runs 15 residues. This chain's CDR3 is CASSLGDIRYSPLHF. CDR3 DNA: TGTGCCAGCAGTTTGGGGGACATACGCTATTCACCCCTCCACTTT.

The V and J genes are TRBV5-1 and TRBJ2-3, with 8 bases identical to TRBD2. Germline loops: CDR1 SGHRS, CDR2 YFSETQ. The CDR3 has 17 residues. V lost 0 bases, J lost 2 bases, and 8 bases stayed unmatched. The CDR3 nucleotides are TGCGCCAGCAGCTTGGATGCTAGCGGGCCGCTCACAGATACGCAGTATTTT. Its protein is CASSLDASGPLTDTQYF. Full variable domain (outside the CDR3, taken from reference TRBV5-1 and TRBJ2-3): KAGVTQTPRYLIKTRGQQVTLSCSPISGHRSVSWYQQTPGQGLQFLFEYFSETQRNKGNFPGRFSGRQFSNSRSEMNVSTLELGDSALYLCASSLDASGPLTDTQYFGPGTRLTVL.

This clone was seen a single time. A much more abundant neighbour one base away suggests this may be a read error. The chain joins TRBV28 to TRBJ1-3; D not certain. The CDR3 contains 12 residues. V lost 10 bases, J lost 4 bases, and 11 bases lay in between. In germline, CDR1 is MDHEN, CDR2 SYDVKM. The CDR3 protein is CANSPSGNTIYF. CDR3 nucleotide sequence: TGTGCCAACAGCCCTTCCGGAAACACCATATATTTT.

The gene calls are TRBV29-1 and TRBJ2-6, with D possibly matching TRBD1 (6 bases). Germline CDR1 and CDR2: SQVTM and ANQGSEA. The CDR3 has 15 amino acids. Trimming stripped 6 bases from V and 2 bases from J, with 14 bases between. CDR3 sequence reads: CSVPKAGAGANVLTF. The DNA for the CDR3 is TGCAGCGTACCTAAAGCAGGGGCTGGGGCCAACGTCCTGACTTTC.

This chain uses TRBV5-1 with TRBJ1-2; D is uncertain. The CDR3 is 13 amino acids. CDR1 and CDR2 (germline): SGHRS, YFSETQ. Trimming cost V 1 base and J 6 bases, with 10 bases left between them. CDR3 sequence reads: CASSLSRQNGYTF. DNA of the CDR3: TGCGCCAGCAGCTTGTCTCGGCAGAATGGCTACACCTTC. The whole variable domain, remainder taken from reference TRBV5-1 and TRBJ1-2, is KAGVTQTPRYLIKTRGQQVTLSCSPISGHRSVSWYQQTPGQGLQFLFEYFSETQRNKGNFPGRFSGRQFSNSRSEMNVSTLELGDSALYLCASSLSRQNGYTFGSGTRLTVV.

This rearrangement joins TRBV2 to TRBJ2-1; D not certain. This CDR3 spans 12 amino acids. V was trimmed by 7 bases and J by 7 bases, leaving 11 bases between them. The V gene's germline CDR1 is SNHLY and CDR2 FYNNEI. The CDR3: CASTLVGNEQFF. The CDR3 DNA is TGTGCCAGCACTCTCGTCGGTAATGAGCAGTTCTTC.

The sample holds one count of this clone. The rearrangement links TRBV7-2 to TRBJ1-3, with D perhaps TRBD1 (5 bases). Germline loops: CDR1 SGHTA, CDR2 FQGNSA. The V and J ends lost 2 bases and 8 bases respectively, with 22 bases between them. CDR3 length: 17 amino acids. This CDR3 reads CASSLLGGRTLGDTIYF. As DNA, the CDR3 is TGTGCCAGCAGCTTATTGGGGGGTCGCACCCTAGGCGACACCATATATTTT.

Regarding this clone: Other nucleotide sequences in the sample specify the same CDR3. The chain combines TRBV18 with TRBJ1-5; 7 nucleotides align to TRBD1. CDR1 and CDR2 from the germline V gene are KGHSH and LQKENI. The ends lost 2 bases at V and 7 bases at J; junction bases unmatched: 5. This CDR3 is built from 14 residues. The CDR3 nucleotides are TGTGCCAGCTCACCAGAGGGGGCGCGGCAGCCCCAGCATTTT. It translates to CASSPEGARQPQHF.